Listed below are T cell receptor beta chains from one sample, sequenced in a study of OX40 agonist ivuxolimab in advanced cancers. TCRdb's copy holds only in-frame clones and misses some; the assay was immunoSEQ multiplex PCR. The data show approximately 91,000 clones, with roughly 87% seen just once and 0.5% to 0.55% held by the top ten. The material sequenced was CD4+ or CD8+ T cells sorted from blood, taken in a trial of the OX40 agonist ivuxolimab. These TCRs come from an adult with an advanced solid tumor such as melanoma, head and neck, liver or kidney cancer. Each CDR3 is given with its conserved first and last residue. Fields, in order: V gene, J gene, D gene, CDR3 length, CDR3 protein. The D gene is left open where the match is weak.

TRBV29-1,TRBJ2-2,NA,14,CSVKIGRNTGELFF
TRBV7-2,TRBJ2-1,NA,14,CASSLQGNYNEQFF
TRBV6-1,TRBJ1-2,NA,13,CASRLDGNYGYTF
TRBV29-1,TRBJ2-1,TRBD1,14,CSLRAGGEGNEQFF
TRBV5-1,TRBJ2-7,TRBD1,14,CASRRDRGLDEQYF
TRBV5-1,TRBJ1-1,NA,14,CASRSTGLNTEAFF
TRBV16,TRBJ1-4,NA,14,CASSPLEAGEKLFF
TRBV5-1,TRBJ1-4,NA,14,CASGVGDAGEKLFF
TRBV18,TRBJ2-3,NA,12,CASSWLTDTQYF
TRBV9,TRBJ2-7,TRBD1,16,CASSPSRTGAAYEQYF
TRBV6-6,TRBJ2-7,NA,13,CASTNRENSEQYF
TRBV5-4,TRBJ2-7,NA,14,CASSLKLVGAEQYF
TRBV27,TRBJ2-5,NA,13,CASSLKVGETQYF
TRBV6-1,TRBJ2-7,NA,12,CASSEVQYEQYF
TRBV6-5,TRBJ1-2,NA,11,CASTGDYGYTF
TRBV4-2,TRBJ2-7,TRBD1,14,CASRPGQGSYEQYF
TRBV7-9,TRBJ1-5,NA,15,CASSSNRNSNQPQHF
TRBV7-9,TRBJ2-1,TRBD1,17,CASSTNRGPSSYNEQFF
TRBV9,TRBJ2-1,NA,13,CASSVTSEDEQFF
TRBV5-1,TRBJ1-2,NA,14,CASSLAGSGDGYTF
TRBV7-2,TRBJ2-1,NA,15,CASSPTGTFSRGQFF
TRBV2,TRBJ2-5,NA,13,CASRPSGQETQYF
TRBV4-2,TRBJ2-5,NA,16,CASSQYLVGQQETQYF
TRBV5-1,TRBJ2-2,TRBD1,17,CASSAQTGGVNTGELFF
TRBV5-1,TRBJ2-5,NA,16,CASSLSLQGPGETQYF
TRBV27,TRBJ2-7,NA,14,CASSWRGASYEQYF
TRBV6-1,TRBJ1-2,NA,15,CASSEGVVTRYGYTF
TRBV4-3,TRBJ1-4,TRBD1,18,CASSQAKGRDSYNEKLFF
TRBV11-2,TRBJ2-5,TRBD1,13,CASSHRDRETQYF
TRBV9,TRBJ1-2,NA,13,CASLRGGLNGYTF
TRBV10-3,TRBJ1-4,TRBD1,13,CASTGGDNEKLFF
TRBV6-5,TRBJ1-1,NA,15,CASSGSGRMNTEAFF
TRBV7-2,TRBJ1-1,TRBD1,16,CASSPRTGAMNTEAFF
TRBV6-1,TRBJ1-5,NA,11,CASYFNQPQHF
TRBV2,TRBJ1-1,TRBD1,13,CASNRGAGSEAFF
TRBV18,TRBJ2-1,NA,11,CASSLYNEQFF